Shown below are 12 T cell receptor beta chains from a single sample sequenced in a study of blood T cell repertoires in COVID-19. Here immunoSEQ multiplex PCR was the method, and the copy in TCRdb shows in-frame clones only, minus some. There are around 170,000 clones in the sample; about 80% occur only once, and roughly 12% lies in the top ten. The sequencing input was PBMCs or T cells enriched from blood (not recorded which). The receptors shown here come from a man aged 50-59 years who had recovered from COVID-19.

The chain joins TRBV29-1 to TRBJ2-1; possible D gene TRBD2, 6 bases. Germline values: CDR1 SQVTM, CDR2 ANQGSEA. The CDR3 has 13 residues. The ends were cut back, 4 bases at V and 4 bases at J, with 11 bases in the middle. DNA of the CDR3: TGCAGCGTTGGGGGGGACCCATACAATGAGCAGTTCTTC. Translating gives CSVGGDPYNEQFF.

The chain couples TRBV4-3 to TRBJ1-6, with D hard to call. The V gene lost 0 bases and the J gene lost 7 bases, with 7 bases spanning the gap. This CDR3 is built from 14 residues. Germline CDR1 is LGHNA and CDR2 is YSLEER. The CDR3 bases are TGCGCCAGCAGCCAAGAGTGGCAGAATTCACCCCTCCACTTT. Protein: CASSQEWQNSPLHF.

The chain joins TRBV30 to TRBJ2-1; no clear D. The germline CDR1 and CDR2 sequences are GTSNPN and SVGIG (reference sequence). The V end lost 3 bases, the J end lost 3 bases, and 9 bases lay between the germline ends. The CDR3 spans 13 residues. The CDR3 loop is CAWRGRIYNEQFF. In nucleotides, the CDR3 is TGTGCCTGGAGAGGCAGGATCTACAATGAGCAGTTCTTC. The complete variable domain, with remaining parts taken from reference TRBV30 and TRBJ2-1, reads SQTIHQWPATLVQPVGSPLSLECTVEGTSNPNLYWYRQAAGRGLQLLFYSVGIGQISSEVPQNLSASRPQDRQFILSSKKLLLSDSGFYLCAWRGRIYNEQFFGPGTRLTVL.

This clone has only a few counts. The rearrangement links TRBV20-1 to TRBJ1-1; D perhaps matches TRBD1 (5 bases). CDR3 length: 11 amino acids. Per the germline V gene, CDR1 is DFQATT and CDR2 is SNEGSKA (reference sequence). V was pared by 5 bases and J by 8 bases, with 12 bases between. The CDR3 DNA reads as TGCAGTGCTTTCCGACAGAAAGAAGCTTTCTTT. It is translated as CSAFRQKEAFF.

The CDR3 DNA follows: TGTGCCAGCAGGGCCGGGACACCCTACGAGCAGTACTTC. It encodes CASRAGTPYEQYF. The chain recombines TRBV6-5 with TRBJ2-7; D possibly corresponds to TRBD1 (6 bases). The germline V gene has CDR1 MNHEY and CDR2 SVGAGI. CDR3 length: 13 amino acids. Trimming left V 6 bases short and J 2 bases short, with 11 bases between.

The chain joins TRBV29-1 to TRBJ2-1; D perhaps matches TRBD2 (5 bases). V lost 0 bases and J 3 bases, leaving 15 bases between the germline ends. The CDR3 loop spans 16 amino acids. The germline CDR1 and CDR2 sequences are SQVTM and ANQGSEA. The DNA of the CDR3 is TGCAGCGTTGAAGATTCGCTAGCCCCCTTCTACAATGAGCAGTTCTTC. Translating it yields CSVEDSLAPFYNEQFF.

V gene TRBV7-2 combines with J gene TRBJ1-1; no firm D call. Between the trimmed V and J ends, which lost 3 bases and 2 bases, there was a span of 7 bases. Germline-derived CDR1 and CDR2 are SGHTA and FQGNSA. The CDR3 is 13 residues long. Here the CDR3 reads CASSLRYNTEAFF. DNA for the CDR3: TGTGCCAGCAGCTTGCGTTATAACACTGAAGCTTTCTTT.

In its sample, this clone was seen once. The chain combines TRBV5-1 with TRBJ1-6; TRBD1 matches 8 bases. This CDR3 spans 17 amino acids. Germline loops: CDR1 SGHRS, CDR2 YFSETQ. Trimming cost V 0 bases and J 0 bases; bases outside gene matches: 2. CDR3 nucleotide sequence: TGCGCCAGCAGCTTGGGGACAGGGATCTCCTATAATTCACCCCTCCACTTT. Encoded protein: CASSLGTGISYNSPLHF.

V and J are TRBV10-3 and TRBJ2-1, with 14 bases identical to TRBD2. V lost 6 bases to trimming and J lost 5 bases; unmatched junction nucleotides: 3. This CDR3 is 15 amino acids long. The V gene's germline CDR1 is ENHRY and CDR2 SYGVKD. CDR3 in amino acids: CAIRGTSGGDNEQFF. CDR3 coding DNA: TGTGCCATCAGGGGGACTAGCGGGGGAGACAATGAGCAGTTCTTC.

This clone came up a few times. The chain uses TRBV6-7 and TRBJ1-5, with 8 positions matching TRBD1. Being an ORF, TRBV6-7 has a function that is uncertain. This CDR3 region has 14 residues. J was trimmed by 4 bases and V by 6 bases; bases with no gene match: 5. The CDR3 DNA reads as TGTGCCAGCAGCCTGGACAGGGAAAATCAGCCCCAGCATTTT. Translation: CASSLDRENQPQHF.

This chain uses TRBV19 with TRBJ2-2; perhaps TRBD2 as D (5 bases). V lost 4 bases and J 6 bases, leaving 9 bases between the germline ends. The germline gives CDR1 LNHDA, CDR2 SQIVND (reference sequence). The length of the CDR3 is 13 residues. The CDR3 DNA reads TGTGCCAGTAGTAACGCGGGCCCCGGGGAGCTGTTTTTT. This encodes CASSNAGPGELFF. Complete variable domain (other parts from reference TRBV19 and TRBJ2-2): DGGITQSPKYLFRKEGQNVTLSCEQNLNHDAMYWYRQDPGQGLRLIYYSQIVNDFQKGDIAEGYSVSREKKESFPLTVTSAQKNPTAFYLCASSNAGPGELFFGEGSRLTVL.

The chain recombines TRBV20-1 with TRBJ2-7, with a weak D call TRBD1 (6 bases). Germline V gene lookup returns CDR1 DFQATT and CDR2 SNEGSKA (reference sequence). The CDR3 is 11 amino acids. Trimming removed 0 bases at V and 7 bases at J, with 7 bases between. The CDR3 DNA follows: TGCAGTGCTAGAGATAGGGGGGAGCAGTACTTC. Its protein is CSARDRGEQYF.